Each of the 6 T cell receptor beta chains below was sequenced from the same sample in a study of T cell responses to AZD1222 COVID-19 vaccine. The repertoire was sequenced with immunoSEQ multiplex PCR; TCRdb's copy has only in-frame clones and lacks some. The data hold around 140,000 clones, with more than 85% observed a single time. Sequenced material: peripheral blood, taken after recovery from COVID-19. The origin of the receptors is an adult who had recovered from COVID-19.

The gene calls are TRBV4-1 and TRBJ2-1; TRBD2 matches at 14 bases. The CDR3 is made up of 19 amino acids. Looked up from germline, CDR1 is MGHRA and CDR2 is YSYEKL. V shed 4 bases and J 2 bases; nucleotides not matched to a gene: 10. The CDR3 DNA reads TGCGCCAGCAGCCTACTTTCCGGGACTAGCGGGGGACCCTACAATGAGCAGTTCTTC. As protein: CASSLLSGTSGGPYNEQFF.

The chain employs TRBV18 and TRBJ1-2; TRBD1 is a possible D gene (6 bases). Germline lookup yields CDR1 KGHSH and CDR2 LQKENI. There are 15 residues in the CDR3. Trimming removed 4 bases at V and 4 bases at J, with 16 bases between. The CDR3: CASSLRDLGGYGYTF. The CDR3 DNA is TGTGCCAGCTCACTTCGGGACCTAGGGGGCTATGGCTACACCTTC.

This chain uses TRBV20-1 with TRBJ2-7; TRBD1 or TRBD2 may be the D gene (5 bases each). Germline CDR1 reads DFQATT; CDR2 reads SNEGSKA (reference sequence). Trimming pared 2 bases from V and 6 bases from J, leaving 8 bases between. The CDR3 has 11 amino acids. CDR3 sequence reads: CSARPGREQYF. For the CDR3, the DNA is TGCAGTGCTAGACCGGGGCGCGAGCAGTACTTC.

This sequence joins TRBV28 and TRBJ1-2; the D is unclear. Germline V gives CDR1 MDHEN, CDR2 SYDVKM. The length of the CDR3 is 14 residues. Trimming took 8 bases from V and 3 from J, leaving 16 bases between them. CDR3 amino acids: CASSPARRDYGYTF. CDR3 nucleotide sequence: TGTGCCAGCTCCCCGGCCCGCCGCGACTATGGCTACACCTTC.

The chain is built from TRBV23-1 and TRBJ2-7; maybe TRBD2 (6 bases). TRBV23-1 is labeled an ORF, and its function is uncertain. CDR3 size: 15 residues. V shed 4 bases and J shed 3 bases, with 16 bases lying between them. CDR3 loop: CASSLHGGEDYEQYF. The CDR3 region has the DNA TGCGCCAGCAGTCTCCATGGCGGGGAAGACTACGAGCAGTACTTC.

The chain recombines TRBV6-5 with TRBJ1-1; TRBD1 might be the D (5 bases). CDR1 MNHEY and CDR2 SVGAGI come from the germline V gene. The V end lost 0 bases, the J end lost 1 base, and 6 bases lay between the germline ends. This CDR3 comprises 14 residues. This CDR3 is CASSYSGTNTEAFF. DNA of the CDR3: TGTGCCAGCAGTTACTCGGGGACGAACACTGAAGCTTTCTTT.